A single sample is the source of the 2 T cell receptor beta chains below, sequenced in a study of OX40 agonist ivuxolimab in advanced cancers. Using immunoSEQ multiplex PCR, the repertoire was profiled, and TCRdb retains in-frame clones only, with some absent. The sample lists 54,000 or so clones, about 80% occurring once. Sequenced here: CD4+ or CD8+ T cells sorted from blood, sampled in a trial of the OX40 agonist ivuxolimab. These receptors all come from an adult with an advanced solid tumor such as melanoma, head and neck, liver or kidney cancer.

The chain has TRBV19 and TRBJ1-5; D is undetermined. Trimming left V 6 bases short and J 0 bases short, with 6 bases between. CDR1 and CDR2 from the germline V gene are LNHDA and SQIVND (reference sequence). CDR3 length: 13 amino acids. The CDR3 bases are TGTGCCAGTAGCTCCTCTAGCAATCAGCCCCAGCATTTT. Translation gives CASSSSSNQPQHF.

DNA of the CDR3: TGTGCCAGCAGCCAAGACCGCGAGGGGGCAGGCAGAGGGCAGCCCCAGCATTTT. Translating gives CASSQDREGAGRGQPQHF. The chain employs TRBV11-2 and TRBJ1-5, with TRBD1 matching over 7 bases. J gave up 7 bases and V 5 bases, and 20 bases lay outside the gene matches. The germline V gene encodes CDR1 SGHAT and CDR2 FQNNGV. The CDR3 extends over 18 amino acids.